The 19 T cell receptor beta chains below come from one sample, sequenced in a study of T cells in Graves' hyperthyroidism and ophthalmopathy. TCR beta CDR3 region amplification was performed from RNA transcripts. HTBI primers were used for first-round RT-PCR of the TCR CDR3. TCRdb recomputed calls from the multiplex PCR reads with MiXCR, one row per CDR3 protein. The data show more than 550,000 distinct CDR3 sequences, 15% to 20% seen once. Specimen: blood. The receptors shown here come from a man between 45 and 60 years old with Graves' hyperthyroidism.

This clonotype was counted ten times or more. The chain uses TRBV11-2 and TRBJ2-5; no definite D call. Germline V gene lookup returns CDR1 SGHAT and CDR2 FQNNGV. V shed 0 bases and J shed 5 bases, with 4 bases lying between them. The CDR3 contains 12 residues. CDR3 residues: CASSLEWETQYF. The CDR3 DNA sequence: TGTGCCAGCAGCTTAGAGTGGGAGACCCAGTACTTC.

The chain employs TRBV12-3 or TRBV12-4 and TRBJ2-1; 14 bases are shared with TRBD2. After removal of 6 bases from V and 8 bases from J, the junction contained 9 bases not matched to a gene. The CDR3 consists of 16 residues. CDR3 amino acids: CASRLGTSGSVDEQFF. Here the CDR3 DNA reads TGTGCCAGCAGGCTTGGGACTAGCGGGAGCGTGGATGAGCAGTTCTTC.

This clonotype was counted at least ten times. Here the CDR3 reads CASSLRGGNGNEQFF. Written as DNA, the CDR3 is TGTGCCAGCAGCCTCCGGGGGGGTAATGGGAATGAGCAGTTCTTC. The V and J genes are TRBV6-2 or TRBV6-3 and TRBJ2-1, with 8 bases lining up with TRBD2. CDR1 is MNHEY and CDR2 is SVGEGT in the germline V gene. The CDR3 loop spans 15 amino acids. With V trimmed by 6 bases and J by 7 bases, 11 bases remained unmatched.

This clonotype was recorded at least ten times. This chain uses TRBV29-1 with TRBJ2-7, with TRBD1 as a possible D gene (6 bases). V was trimmed by 5 bases and J by 4 bases, leaving 12 bases between them. From germline, CDR1 is SQVTM and CDR2 ANQGSEA. The CDR3 spans 12 residues. In DNA, the CDR3 is TGCAGCGTTCAAGGGACATTTTACGAGCAGTACTTC. Amino acids: CSVQGTFYEQYF.

In its sample, this clonotype was seen many times. CDR3 sequence: CASSLMFSWDTLGHRANYGYTF. CDR3 nucleotide sequence: TGTGCCAGCAGTTTAATGTTTAGTTGGGACACACTTGGACACCGAGCTAACTATGGCTACACCTTC. The genes are TRBV28 and TRBJ1-2; possible D gene TRBD1, 6 bases. Trimming pared 2 bases from V and 0 bases from J, leaving 31 bases between. This CDR3 is built from 22 residues. Germline CDR1 reads MDHEN; CDR2 reads SYDVKM.

The CDR3 nucleotides read TGCAGCGTGGAGACAGGGACAAACACTGAAGCTTTCTTT. It codes for CSVETGTNTEAFF. V gene TRBV29-1 combines with J gene TRBJ1-1; 7 nucleotides agree with TRBD1. The CDR3 consists of 13 residues. Germline V CDR1 and CDR2: SQVTM, ANQGSEA. The J segment lost 2 bases and the V segment lost 6 bases, leaving 6 bases of the junction unmatched.

This clonotype was seen repeatedly, ten times or more. V and J are TRBV12-3 or TRBV12-4 and TRBJ2-2; tentative D call: TRBD2 (5 bases). CDR3 size: 16 residues. The germline V and J ends were trimmed by 1 base and 4 bases, with 13 bases remaining between them. The CDR3 bases are TGTGCCAGCAGTTTAGGTAGTAGGGAGTCCACCGGGGAGCTGTTTTTT. It translates to CASSLGSRESTGELFF.

This chain connects TRBV7-2 to TRBJ2-3; 7 positions agree with TRBD2. This CDR3 comprises 17 residues. The ends lost 1 base at V and 0 bases at J; junction bases unmatched: 7. Germline CDR1 and CDR2: SGHTA and FQGNSA. This CDR3 is CASSLGRSGYSTDTQYF. CDR3 nucleotide sequence: TGTGCCAGCAGCTTAGGGCGTAGCGGGTATAGCACAGATACGCAGTATTTT. The variable domain in full, completed from reference TRBV7-2 and TRBJ2-3, reads GAGVSQSPSNKVTEKGKDVELRCDPISGHTALYWYRQSLGQGLEFLIYFQGNSAPDKSGLPSDRFSAERTGGSVSTLTIQRTQQEDSAVYLCASSLGRSGYSTDTQYFGPGTRLTVL.

This clonotype was counted ten times or more. The genes are TRBV30 and TRBJ1-2; tentatively, D is TRBD1 (5 bases). Germline V gives CDR1 GTSNPN, CDR2 SVGIG (reference sequence). Trimming removed 1 base at V and 7 bases at J, with 10 bases between. The CDR3 extends over 12 amino acids. The CDR3, as DNA: TGTGCCTGGAGTGGGGGCTTGAGTGGCTACACCTTC. This gives the protein CAWSGGLSGYTF.

This clonotype was observed at least ten times. The CDR3 DNA reads TGTGCCAGCAGCCGGTTGGCCGGGGAGCTGTTTTTT. Amino acid sequence: CASSRLAGELFF. The rearrangement uses TRBV14 and TRBJ2-2; D is undetermined. The CDR3 has 12 residues. The V gene lost 4 bases and the J gene lost 6 bases, with 6 bases spanning the gap. Germline CDR1 is SGHDN and CDR2 is FVKESK.

This clonotype has ten or more counts. V gene TRBV5-1 combines with J gene TRBJ1-1; 7 positions match TRBD1. CDR1 and CDR2 from the germline V gene are SGHRS and YFSETQ. CDR3 length: 16 residues. The V and J ends lost 1 base and 1 base, in that order; junction bases with no gene match: 7. CDR3 nucleotides: TGCGCCAGCAGCTTGTCGGACAGGCGATGGAACACTGAAGCTTTCTTT. It is translated as CASSLSDRRWNTEAFF. The full variable domain, completed using reference TRBV5-1 and TRBJ1-1, is KAGVTQTPRYLIKTRGQQVTLSCSPISGHRSVSWYQQTPGQGLQFLFEYFSETQRNKGNFPGRFSGRQFSNSRSEMNVSTLELGDSALYLCASSLSDRRWNTEAFFGQGTRLTVV.

This clonotype was seen ten or more times. V is TRBV12-3 or TRBV12-4 and J is TRBJ2-7; perhaps TRBD1 as D (6 bases). Trimming shortened V by 4 bases and J by 4 bases, and 17 bases separated the two germline ends. This CDR3 spans 15 amino acids. The CDR3 spells CASSSTGQYGYEQYF. The CDR3 nucleotides are TGTGCCAGCAGTTCAACCGGACAGTATGGGTACGAGCAGTACTTC.

The table lists this clonotype with a few counts. The CDR3 reads CASRGDGTYEQYF. The CDR3 region has the DNA TGTGCCTCCCGTGGGGACGGAACCTACGAGCAGTACTTC. The rearrangement joins TRBV28 to TRBJ2-7, with D possibly called TRBD1 or TRBD2 (5 bases each). Between the trimmed V and J ends, which lost 11 bases and 2 bases, there was a span of 16 bases. The CDR3 consists of 13 residues. The germline CDR1 and CDR2 sequences are MDHEN and SYDVKM.

This clonotype has at least ten counts. The rearrangement joins TRBV28 to TRBJ2-3, with D tentatively TRBD2 (7 bases). Germline CDR1 is MDHEN and CDR2 is SYDVKM. The CDR3 extends over 16 amino acids. V was clipped by 2 bases and J by 0 bases, with 12 bases between them. CDR3 in amino acids: CASSLGGAQSTDTQYF. CDR3 DNA sequence: TGTGCCAGCAGTTTAGGGGGGGCGCAGAGCACAGATACGCAGTATTTT.

The V call is TRBV18, the J call TRBJ1-2; 7 bases align to TRBD1. The CDR3 contains 14 residues. Germline V gene lookup returns CDR1 KGHSH and CDR2 LQKENI. V gave up 4 bases and J gave up 5 bases; unmatched junction bases: 7. The CDR3 nucleotides read TGTGCCAGCTCACGACTGGGACAGTTTTATGGCTACACCTTC. Translating gives CASSRLGQFYGYTF.

The chain has TRBV3-1 and TRBJ2-1, with 9 bases matching TRBD2. J gave up 8 bases and V 2 bases, and 10 bases lay outside the gene matches. This CDR3 contains 16 residues. The germline V gene encodes CDR1 LGHDT and CDR2 YNNKEL (reference sequence). The CDR3 protein is CASSQIAGEGGDEQFF. The CDR3 DNA reads as TGTGCCAGCAGCCAAATAGCGGGAGAGGGAGGCGATGAGCAGTTCTTC.

This clonotype was detected only a few times. The chain uses TRBV28 and TRBJ1-2, with D possibly TRBD1 on 6 matching bases. CDR1 MDHEN and CDR2 SYDVKM come from the germline V gene. Trimming stripped 2 bases from V and 7 bases from J, with 11 bases between. The CDR3 is 13 residues long. The CDR3 sequence: CASSLRGAAGYTF. CDR3 in DNA: TGTGCCAGCAGTTTAAGGGGGGCCGCTGGCTACACCTTC.

This clonotype was observed a few times. V and J are TRBV28 and TRBJ1-5, with 9 nucleotides matching TRBD1. V gave up 6 bases and J gave up 4 bases; unmatched junction bases: 4. Germline V gene data show CDR1 as MDHEN and CDR2 as SYDVKM. The CDR3 totals 14 residues. CDR3 loop: CASRGTGRNQPQHF. Here the CDR3 DNA reads TGTGCCAGCAGGGGGACAGGGCGAAATCAGCCCCAGCATTTT.

CDR3 coding DNA: TGTGCCAGCAGCGTAGCTAGGGGGGCCACACCCCTCCACTTT. Amino acid sequence: CASSVARGATPLHF. This chain uses TRBV9 with TRBJ1-6, with D perhaps TRBD1 (6 bases). V lost 0 bases, J lost 11 bases, and 12 bases lay in between. Germline lookup yields CDR1 SGDLS and CDR2 YYNGEE. The CDR3 consists of 14 residues.